The 4 T cell receptor beta chains listed next were all sequenced from one sample in a study of blood T cell repertoires in COVID-19. The data were produced by immunoSEQ multiplex PCR, yet TCRdb's version contains in-frame clones alone and is incomplete. The sample yields 220,000 or so clones, roughly 84% seen once. Input material: PBMCs or T cells enriched from blood (not recorded which). Receptor source: a woman aged 35 to 49 who had recovered from COVID-19.

This clone appeared a single time. V gene TRBV5-1 combines with J gene TRBJ2-5; possibly TRBD1 for D (6 bases). CDR3 length equals 15 residues. Germline V gene lookup returns CDR1 SGHRS and CDR2 YFSETQ. Trimming cost V 4 bases and J 5 bases, with 18 bases left between them. The DNA for the CDR3 is TGCGCCAGCAGCCTCCGGACAGTGAGGCAGGAGACCCAGTACTTC. Its translation is CASSLRTVRQETQYF.

The count of this clone is one. The CDR3 protein is CASSPIPLEAGNTIYF. The CDR3 nucleotides are TGTGCCAGCTCCCCCATTCCACTCGAGGCTGGAAACACCATATATTTT. The chain joins TRBV18 to TRBJ1-3; D is uncertain. The V end lost 6 bases, the J end lost 2 bases, and 17 bases lay between the germline ends. Germline CDR1 and CDR2: KGHSH and LQKENI. The CDR3 length is 16 residues.

This CDR3 is CAIKRVSDSPLHF. The CDR3 nucleotides are TGTGCCATCAAGCGGGTCTCGGATTCACCCCTCCACTTT. The chain employs TRBV10-3 and TRBJ1-6; D gene uncertain. Trimming stripped 7 bases from V and 8 bases from J, with 12 bases between. CDR1 ENHRY and CDR2 SYGVKD come from the germline V gene. This CDR3 is built from 13 residues.

The V call is TRBV4-1, the J call TRBJ1-3; 10 positions agree with TRBD1. The CDR3 is made up of 17 amino acids. V lost 1 base, J lost 3 bases, and 6 bases stayed unmatched. Germline loops: CDR1 MGHRA, CDR2 YSYEKL. The CDR3 spells CASSQGTGQGIGNTIYF. In nucleotides, the CDR3 is TGCGCCAGCAGCCAAGGTACGGGACAGGGGATTGGAAACACCATATATTTT.